The clone carrying this T cell receptor beta chain was seen ten or more times. The sample belongs to a study of T-cell reconstitution after alpha-beta-depleted transplantation in children. Trimming cost V 3 bases and J 5 bases, with 10 bases left between them. The germline V gene has CDR1 DFQATT and CDR2 SNEGSKA (reference sequence). The CDR3 spans 13 residues. Preparation of the TCRbeta library was carried out with unique molecular identifiers. TCRdb analysed the PCR reads with MiXCR anew, one entry per CDR3 protein. The repertoire has about 610,000 distinct CDR3 sequences, more than 9% of them found once; the top ten carry roughly 4%.

The sequence came from a human donor who donated a stem cell graft to a child with acute myeloid leukemia. The specimen comprised PBMCs from the stem cell graft donor, sampled from the stem cell graft. This sequence joins TRBV20-1 and TRBJ2-2; D call uncertain. CDR3 DNA: TGCAGTGCTAGTGGGCTCAGGACCGGGGAGCTGTTTTTT. Encoded protein: CSASGLRTGELFF.